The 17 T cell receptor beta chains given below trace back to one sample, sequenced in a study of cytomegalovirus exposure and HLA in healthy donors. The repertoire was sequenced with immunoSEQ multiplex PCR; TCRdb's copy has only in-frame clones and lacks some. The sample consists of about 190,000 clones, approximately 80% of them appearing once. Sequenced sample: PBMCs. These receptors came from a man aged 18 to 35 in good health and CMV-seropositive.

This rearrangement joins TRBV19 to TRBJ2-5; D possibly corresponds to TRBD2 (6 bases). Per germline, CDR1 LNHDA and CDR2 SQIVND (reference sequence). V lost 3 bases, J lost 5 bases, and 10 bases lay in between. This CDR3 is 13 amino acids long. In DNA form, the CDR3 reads TGTGCCAGTAGTATGGCGGGACGGGAGACCCAGTACTTC. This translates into CASSMAGRETQYF.

In DNA form, the CDR3 reads TGTGCCAGCAGCTTAGAAACACGCACTAATGAAAAACTGTTTTTT. It specifies CASSLETRTNEKLFF. This chain joins TRBV7-2 and TRBJ1-4, with unresolved D. Between the trimmed V and J ends, which lost 1 base and 2 bases, there was a span of 8 bases. From germline, CDR1 is SGHTA and CDR2 FQGNSA. CDR3 length: 15 residues.

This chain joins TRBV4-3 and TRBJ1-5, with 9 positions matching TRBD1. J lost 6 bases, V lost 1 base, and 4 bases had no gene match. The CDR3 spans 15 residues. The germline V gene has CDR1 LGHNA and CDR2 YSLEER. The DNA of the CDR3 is TGCGCCAGCAGCCAAGCGGACAGGGGAGGTCAGCCCCAGCATTTT. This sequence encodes CASSQADRGGQPQHF.

CDR3 bases: TGTGCCAGCAGTTCGGACACTAGCGGGAGTACCTTGTACACCTCCTACAATGAGCAGTTCTTC. It translates to CASSSDTSGSTLYTSYNEQFF. The chain recombines TRBV27 with TRBJ2-1, with TRBD2 matching over 11 bases. V was pared by 4 bases and J by 0 bases, with 17 bases of the junction left unmatched. The CDR3 is 21 amino acids. Germline V lookup: CDR1 MNHEY, CDR2 SMNVEV (reference sequence).

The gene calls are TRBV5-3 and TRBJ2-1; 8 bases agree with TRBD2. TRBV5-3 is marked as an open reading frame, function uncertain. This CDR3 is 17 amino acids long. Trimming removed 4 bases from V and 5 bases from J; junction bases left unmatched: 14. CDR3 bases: TGTGCCAGAAGCCGTAAACCAGCGGGAGAATCCGACAATGAGCAGTTCTTC. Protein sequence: CARSRKPAGESDNEQFF.

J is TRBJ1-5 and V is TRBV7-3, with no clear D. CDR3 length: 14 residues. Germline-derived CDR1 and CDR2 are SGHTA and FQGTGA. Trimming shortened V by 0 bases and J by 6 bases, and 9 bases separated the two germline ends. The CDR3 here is CASSLTRGSQPQHF. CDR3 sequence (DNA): TGTGCCAGCAGCTTAACGCGGGGAAGTCAGCCCCAGCATTTT.

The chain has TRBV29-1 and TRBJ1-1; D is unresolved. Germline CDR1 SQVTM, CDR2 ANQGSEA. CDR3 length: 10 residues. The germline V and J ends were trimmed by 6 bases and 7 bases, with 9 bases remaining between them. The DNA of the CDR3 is TGCAGCGTACGACAACGTGAAGCTTTCTTT. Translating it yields CSVRQREAFF. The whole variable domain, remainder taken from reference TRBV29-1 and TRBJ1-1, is SAVISQKPSRDICQRGTSLTIQCQVDSQVTMMFWYRQQPGQSLTLIATANQGSEATYESGFVIDKFPISRPNLTFSTLTVSNMSPEDSSIYLCSVRQREAFFGQGTRLTVV.

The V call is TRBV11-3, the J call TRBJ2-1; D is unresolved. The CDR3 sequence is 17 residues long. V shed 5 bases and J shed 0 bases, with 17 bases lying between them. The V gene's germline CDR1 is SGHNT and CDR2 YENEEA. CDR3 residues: CASSRHLSSSSYNEQFF. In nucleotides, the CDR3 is TGTGCCAGCAGCCGTCATCTCTCGAGCTCCTCCTACAATGAGCAGTTCTTC.

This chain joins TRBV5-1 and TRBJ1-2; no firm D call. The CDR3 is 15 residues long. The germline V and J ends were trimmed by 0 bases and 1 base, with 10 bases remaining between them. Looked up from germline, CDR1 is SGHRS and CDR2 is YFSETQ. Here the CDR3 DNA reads TGCGCCAGCAGCTTGGCCGAAGGAGGTAACTATGGCTACACCTTC. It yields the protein CASSLAEGGNYGYTF.

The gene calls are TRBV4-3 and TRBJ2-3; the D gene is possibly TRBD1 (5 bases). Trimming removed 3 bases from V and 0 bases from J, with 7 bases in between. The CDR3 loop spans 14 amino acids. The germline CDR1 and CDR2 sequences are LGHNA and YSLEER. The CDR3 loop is CASSHRQSTDTQYF. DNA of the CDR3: TGCGCCAGCAGCCACCGACAGAGCACAGATACGCAGTATTTT.

The CDR3 DNA follows: TGTGCCAGTAGTATAGCACTAGCCAATGAGCAGTTCTTC. Its protein product is CASSIALANEQFF. The V and J genes are TRBV19 and TRBJ2-1; possibly TRBD2 for D (6 bases). Germline V lookup: CDR1 LNHDA, CDR2 SQIVND (reference sequence). V shed 1 base and J shed 6 bases, with 7 bases lying between them. The CDR3 runs to 13 residues.

CDR3 in DNA: TGTGCCAGCAGCCCTGAAGCGGGATCCGATGAGCAGTTCTTC. This encodes CASSPEAGSDEQFF. V is TRBV5-4 and J is TRBJ2-1, with 7 positions matching TRBD2. This CDR3 is 14 amino acids long. Germline lookup yields CDR1 SGHNT and CDR2 YYREEE (reference sequence). V dropped 4 bases and J dropped 8; count of bases not matched to a gene: 9.

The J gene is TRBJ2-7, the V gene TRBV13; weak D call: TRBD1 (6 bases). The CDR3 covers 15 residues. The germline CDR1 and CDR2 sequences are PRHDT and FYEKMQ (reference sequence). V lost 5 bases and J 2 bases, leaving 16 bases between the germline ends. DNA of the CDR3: TGTGCCAGCAGCAGCAGCCGGGACAACACCTACGAGCAGTACTTC. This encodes CASSSSRDNTYEQYF.

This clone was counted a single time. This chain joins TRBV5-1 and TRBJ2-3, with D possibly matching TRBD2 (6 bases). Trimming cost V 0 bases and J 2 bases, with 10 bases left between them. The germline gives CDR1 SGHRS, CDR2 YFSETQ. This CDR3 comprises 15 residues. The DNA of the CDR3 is TGCGCCAGCAGCTTGGTCCTAGCGACCACAGATACGCAGTATTTT. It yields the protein CASSLVLATTDTQYF.

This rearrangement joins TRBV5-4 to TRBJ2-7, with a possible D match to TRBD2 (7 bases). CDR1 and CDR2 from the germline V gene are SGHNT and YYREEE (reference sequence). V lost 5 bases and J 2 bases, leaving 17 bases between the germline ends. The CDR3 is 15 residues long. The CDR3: CASSLGGLIAYEQYF. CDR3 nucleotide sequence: TGTGCCAGCAGTCTCGGGGGGCTGATCGCCTACGAGCAGTACTTC.

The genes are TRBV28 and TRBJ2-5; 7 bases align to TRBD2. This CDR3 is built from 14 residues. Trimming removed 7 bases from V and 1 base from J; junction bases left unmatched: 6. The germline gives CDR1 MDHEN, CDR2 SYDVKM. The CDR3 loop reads CASTTGRSQETQYF. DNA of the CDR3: TGTGCCAGCACTACCGGGAGGAGCCAAGAGACCCAGTACTTC.

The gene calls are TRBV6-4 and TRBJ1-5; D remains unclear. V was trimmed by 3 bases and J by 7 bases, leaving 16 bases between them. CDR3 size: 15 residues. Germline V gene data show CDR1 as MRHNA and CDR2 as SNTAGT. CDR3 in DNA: TGTGCCAGCAGTGAGGACCACGCTACGGGGCAGCCCCAGCATTTT. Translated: CASSEDHATGQPQHF.